This T cell receptor beta chain was found in a study of human T cells and chemical hapten exposure. Study details: Patients, mostly women, had alopecia areata, alopecia totalis or alopecia universalis.

The time point: pre-sensitization, week 0. The sample's treatment: therapeutic diphenylcyclopropenone sensitization with weekly scalp DPC. Total RNA extraction was carried out from unfractionated whole blood. Study outcomes and limitations: Having alopecia, the donors may differ immunologically from healthy people.

Comment on this clonotype: Its target is unknown.

TCRdb independently ran MiXCR on the RACE reads; one entry per CDR3 protein. This table has around 330,000 distinct CDR3 sequences, about 5% appearing once. In germline, CDR1 is SGHTA, CDR2 FQGNSA. V was clipped by 1 base and J by 6 bases; unmatched bases: 10. The CDR3 is made up of 17 amino acids. The J gene is TRBJ2-3, the V gene TRBV7-2, with 10 bases fitting TRBD2. Specimen: whole blood, collected in connection with sensitization to the hapten diphenylcyclopropenone (DPC). The origin of this receptor is a woman aged 18-30 years with alopecia areata. Some clones in this sample may be carry-over from other donors' samples. The CDR3 sequence is CASSLGKLAGVRDTQYF. Here the CDR3 DNA reads TGTGCCAGCAGCTTAGGGAAGCTAGCGGGGGTTCGGGATACGCAGTATTTT. Complete variable domain (other parts from reference TRBV7-2 and TRBJ2-3): GAGVSQSPSNKVTEKGKDVELRCDPISGHTALYWYRQSLGQGLEFLIYFQGNSAPDKSGLPSDRFSAERTGGSVSTLTIQRTQQEDSAVYLCASSLGKLAGVRDTQYFGPGTRLTVL.